The T cell receptor beta chain described here comes from a study of regulatory T cells in long-lasting Graves disease. The time point is: newly diagnosed GD, antithyroid drugs for less than 3 months. Extracted PBMC RNA gave rise to the TCR library. This clonotype was detected many times. Sequencing libraries for TCR beta were prepared with iRepertoire HTBI primers and Arm-PCR of CDR3 regions. TCRdb analysed the multiplex PCR reads with MiXCR anew, one entry per CDR3 protein. The sample carries approximately 470,000 distinct CDR3 sequences, 15% to 20% recorded once. The CDR3 spans 12 residues. V lost 2 bases and J 6 bases, leaving 4 bases between the germline ends. Germline V gene lookup returns CDR1 KGHSH and CDR2 LQKENI. The data also belong to a second study, concerning T cells in Graves' hyperthyroidism and ophthalmopathy. As that report states: TCR CDR3 regions were first amplified by RT-PCR with HTBI primers.

The chain links TRBV18 to TRBJ2-2, with D unclear. The TCR sequence derives from a man aged 35 to 55 with Graves disease. The input for sequencing was peripheral blood mononuclear cells (PBMCs), taken at new diagnosis, from a patient treated with antithyroid drugs. The CDR3 reads CASSPNPGELFF. In DNA, the CDR3 is TGTGCCAGCTCACCAAACCCCGGGGAGCTGTTTTTT.